The clone carrying this T cell receptor beta chain was recorded once. Profiling relied on immunoSEQ multiplex PCR, and the TCRdb table lists in-frame clones only, not all of them. The table records 150,000 to 200,000 clones, approximately 86% of them present only once. The germline gives CDR1 LGHNA, CDR2 YSLEER. The CDR3 contains 16 residues. Trimming took 0 bases from V and 6 from J, leaving 17 bases between them. The source of the sample is a study of blood T cell repertoires in COVID-19. Sequencing used PBMCs or T cells enriched from blood (not recorded which). The TCR was taken from a woman between 55 and 75 years old with acute COVID-19. The genes are TRBV4-3 and TRBJ1-1; maybe TRBD1 (6 bases). CDR3 DNA sequence: TGCGCCAGCAGCCAAGAGGGATACGGCAGGGGTGCTGAAGCTTTCTTT. Translating gives CASSQEGYGRGAEAFF.